The 16 T cell receptor beta chains below all came from one sample that was sequenced in a study of blood T cell repertoires in COVID-19. Method: immunoSEQ multiplex PCR; TCRdb's copy keeps in-frame clones and lacks some. Of some 260,000 clones listed, 88% are singletons. The specimen was peripheral blood. These TCRs come from a woman aged 40 to 50 who had recovered from COVID-19.

The chain uses TRBV9 and TRBJ1-1, with 8 bases identical to TRBD1. This CDR3 has 12 amino acids. V lost 4 bases, J lost 4 bases, and 0 bases stayed unmatched. CDR1 is SGDLS, CDR2 YYNGEE, per germline. CDR3 protein: CASSQGATEAFF. CDR3 bases: TGTGCCAGCAGCCAGGGGGCCACTGAAGCTTTCTTT.

The V and J genes are TRBV29-1 and TRBJ2-7; tentatively, D is TRBD2 (5 bases). The germline gives CDR1 SQVTM, CDR2 ANQGSEA. Trimming left V 1 base short and J 2 bases short, with 12 bases between. The CDR3 runs 14 residues. The CDR3: CSVEVLDGAYEQYV. CDR3 sequence (DNA): TGCAGCGTTGAAGTCTTGGACGGGGCCTACGAGCAGTACGTC.

As DNA, the CDR3 is TGTGCCAGTAGTCCCCGGGACAGGGGATATGGAAACACCATATATTTT. Its translation: CASSPRDRGYGNTIYF. The chain employs TRBV19 and TRBJ1-3, with TRBD1 matching over 10 bases. The CDR3 length is 16 residues. Trimming removed 5 bases from V and 3 bases from J; junction bases left unmatched: 7. Germline loops: CDR1 LNHDA, CDR2 SQIVND (reference sequence).

The CDR3 spells CASSPHPGTDPANYGYTF. CDR3 bases: TGTGCCAGCAGCCCCCATCCCGGGACAGACCCAGCTAACTATGGCTACACCTTC. The chain carries TRBV6-2 or TRBV6-3 and TRBJ1-2, with 7 bases lining up with TRBD1. The CDR3 runs 18 residues. Germline CDR1 MNHEY, CDR2 SVGEGT. V dropped 6 bases and J dropped 0; count of bases not matched to a gene: 16.

This chain connects TRBV7-3 to TRBJ1-2, with 7 bases matching TRBD1. CDR3 size: 13 residues. Germline trimming cut 5 bases from V and 8 bases from J; bases unmatched to any gene: 8. Germline lookup yields CDR1 SGHTA and CDR2 FQGTGA. The CDR3 is CASSLGTEEGYTF. The CDR3 bases are TGTGCCAGCAGCCTGGGGACAGAGGAGGGCTACACCTTC.

The chain uses TRBV10-3 and TRBJ1-2, with TRBD1 matching over 9 bases. The V gene's germline CDR1 is ENHRY and CDR2 SYGVKD. This CDR3 spans 15 amino acids. V was clipped by 4 bases and J by 0 bases; unmatched bases: 3. CDR3 loop: CAISARQGANYGYTF. CDR3 in DNA: TGTGCCATCAGTGCCCGACAGGGGGCTAACTATGGCTACACCTTC.

V usage is TRBV7-2 and J usage is TRBJ2-4; 10 bases fit TRBD2. The CDR3 runs to 20 residues. Germline trimming cut 0 bases from V and 0 bases from J; bases unmatched to any gene: 11. Germline V gene lookup returns CDR1 SGHTA and CDR2 FQGNSA. The DNA for the CDR3 is TGTGCCAGCAGCTTAGCGTTTGAAAGCGGGAGGGCTCTAGCCAAAAACATTCAGTACTTC. Encoded protein: CASSLAFESGRALAKNIQYF.

The chain has TRBV5-4 and TRBJ2-1; 10 bases match TRBD2. The germline gives CDR1 SGHNT, CDR2 YYREEE (reference sequence). The J segment lost 1 base and the V segment lost 10 bases, leaving 5 bases of the junction unmatched. The CDR3 runs 14 residues. The CDR3 bases are TGTGCCGGTAAAGCGGGAGGGTCCTACAATGAGCAGTTCTTC. Its protein is CAGKAGGSYNEQFF.

The rearrangement uses TRBV11-2 and TRBJ1-2; TRBD1 might be the D (5 bases). Trimming removed 5 bases at V and 1 base at J, with 8 bases between. The CDR3 runs 13 residues. Germline-derived CDR1 and CDR2 are SGHAT and FQNNGV. In DNA, the CDR3 is TGTGCCAGCAGCGCGGGGGGTAACTATGGCTACACCTTC. Protein sequence: CASSAGGNYGYTF.

The genes are TRBV6-2 or TRBV6-3 and TRBJ2-7; 7 bases fit TRBD2. V shed 6 bases, J shed 7 bases, and the junction held 9 bases outside the gene matches. This CDR3 is built from 13 residues. The germline V gene encodes CDR1 MNHEY and CDR2 SVGEGT. The CDR3 loop is CASSQGRGREQYV. CDR3 DNA sequence: TGTGCCAGCAGCCAAGGGAGGGGTCGGGAGCAGTACGTC.

The V and J genes are TRBV11-2 and TRBJ1-2, with D perhaps TRBD1 (5 bases). V gave up 5 bases and J gave up 8 bases, with 21 bases separating them. Germline V CDR1 and CDR2: SGHAT, FQNNGV. This CDR3 contains 15 residues. The CDR3 sequence is CASSEPGGGAWGYTF. The CDR3 nucleotides are TGTGCCAGCAGCGAACCGGGGGGGGGAGCTTGGGGCTACACCTTC.

This clone was counted many times. The J gene is TRBJ2-1, the V gene TRBV27; 8 bases match TRBD2. V was pared by 7 bases and J by 3 bases, with 8 bases of the junction left unmatched. The CDR3 extends over 15 amino acids. Per the germline V gene, CDR1 is MNHEY and CDR2 is SMNVEV (reference sequence). The CDR3 DNA reads TGTGCCAGCACCCCGGGACTAGGGCACTACAATGAGCAGTTCTTC. Translating it yields CASTPGLGHYNEQFF.

A few counts support this clone. For the CDR3, the DNA is TGCGCCAGCAGCTTGGGGGACAGAGAAGATCAGCCCCAGCATTTT. It yields the protein CASSLGDREDQPQHF. The J gene is TRBJ1-5, the V gene TRBV5-1; 7 nucleotides agree with TRBD1. Trimming removed 0 bases from V and 5 bases from J; junction bases left unmatched: 5. The V gene's germline CDR1 is SGHRS and CDR2 YFSETQ. This CDR3 is built from 15 residues.

The chain employs TRBV5-6 and TRBJ1-4; unclear D gene. The CDR3 consists of 16 residues. Germline CDR1 and CDR2: SGHDT and YYEEEE. V was cut by 0 bases and J by 0 bases, with 9 bases left in between. The CDR3 spells CASSLAGWATNEKLFF. The CDR3 coding sequence is TGTGCCAGCAGCTTGGCCGGGTGGGCAACTAATGAAAAACTGTTTTTT.

This chain joins TRBV19 and TRBJ2-3; perhaps TRBD2 as D (6 bases). Germline loops: CDR1 LNHDA, CDR2 SQIVND (reference sequence). V was trimmed by 6 bases and J by 6 bases, leaving 16 bases between them. The CDR3 length is 14 residues. CDR3 DNA: TGTGCCAGTAGCGGCCCGGGAGTTCGTGATACGCAGTATTTT. This encodes CASSGPGVRDTQYF.

CDR3 DNA sequence: TGTGCCAGCAGCCTTGCGGGCCAAGCCTACGAGCAGTACGTC. Residues: CASSLAGQAYEQYV. The chain has TRBV5-6 and TRBJ2-7, with a possible D match to TRBD2 (5 bases). Looked up from germline, CDR1 is SGHDT and CDR2 is YYEEEE. This CDR3 region has 14 residues. V was pared by 4 bases and J by 2 bases, with 13 bases between.